The entry that follows covers one T cell receptor (beta chain) sequence. Its antigen is still unknown. The study used about 90 million PBMCs per unsorted sample for genomic DNA. This specimen belongs to a study of shared clonotypes between healthy human individuals. Whole-study findings and limits: Tissue TCR repertoires likely differ from these blood-only repertoires.

Germline CDR1 SGHNT, CDR2 YYREEE (reference sequence). The CDR3 is 15 amino acids. Trimming removed 0 bases at V and 2 bases at J, with 12 bases between. The quantity of DNA used in unsorted PBMC replicate PCRs was approximately 270 ng, corresponding to tens of thousands of T cell genomes. In the study's own analysis: ImmunoSEQ output lacked quality scores and full-length reads, limiting matched filtering. Libraries were prepared by immunoSEQ multiplex PCR; TCRdb keeps only in-frame clonotypes and omits some of them. V and J calls and clone size come straight from that table; D and trimming were deduced from the DNA. The repertoire holds some 470,000 clones, with around 78% as singletons.

The specimen sequenced was PBMCs. This clonotype was sampled from a middle-aged woman in good health. Some clones in this sample may be carry-over from other donors' samples. This chain connects TRBV5-4 to TRBJ2-7; D may match TRBD1 or TRBD2 (6 bases each). This CDR3 is CASSLGGDIAYEQYF. As DNA, the CDR3 is TGTGCCAGCAGCTTGGGGGGGGACATAGCCTACGAGCAGTACTTC.